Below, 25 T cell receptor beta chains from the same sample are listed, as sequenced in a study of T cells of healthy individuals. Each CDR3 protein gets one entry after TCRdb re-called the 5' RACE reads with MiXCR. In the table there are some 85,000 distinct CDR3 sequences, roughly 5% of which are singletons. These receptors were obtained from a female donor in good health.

In DNA, the CDR3 is TGTGCCAGCAACCCTTATGGCAGCTCCTACAATGAGCAGTTCTTC. It yields the protein CASNPYGSSYNEQFF. The chain combines TRBV6-2 or TRBV6-3 with TRBJ2-1; no clear D. The CDR3 is made up of 15 amino acids. Germline lookup yields CDR1 MNHEY and CDR2 SVGEGT. V lost 7 bases and J 0 bases, leaving 13 bases between the germline ends.

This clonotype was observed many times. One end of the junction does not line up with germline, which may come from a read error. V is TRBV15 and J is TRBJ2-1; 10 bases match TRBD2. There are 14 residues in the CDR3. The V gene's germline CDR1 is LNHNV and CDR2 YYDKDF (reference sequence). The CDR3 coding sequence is TGTGCCACCAGCAGAGGAGCGGGAGGGCCGGTTAAAATCTTC. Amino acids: CATSRGAGGPVKIF.

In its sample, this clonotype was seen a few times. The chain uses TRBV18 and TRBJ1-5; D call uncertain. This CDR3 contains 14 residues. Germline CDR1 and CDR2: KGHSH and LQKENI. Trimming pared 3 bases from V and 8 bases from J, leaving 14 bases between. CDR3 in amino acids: CASSPTQAEEPQHF. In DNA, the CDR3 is TGTGCCAGCTCACCCACCCAAGCCGAGGAGCCCCAGCATTTT.

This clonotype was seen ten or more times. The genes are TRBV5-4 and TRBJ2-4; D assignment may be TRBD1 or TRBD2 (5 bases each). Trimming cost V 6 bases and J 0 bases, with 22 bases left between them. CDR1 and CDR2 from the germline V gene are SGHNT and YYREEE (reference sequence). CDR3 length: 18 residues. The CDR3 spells CASTPGTPGDLAKNIQYF. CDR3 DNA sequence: TGTGCCAGCACCCCTGGAACCCCCGGGGACCTAGCCAAAAACATTCAGTACTTC. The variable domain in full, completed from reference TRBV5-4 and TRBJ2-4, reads ETGVTQSPTHLIKTRGQQVTLRCSSQSGHNTVSWYQQALGQGPQFIFQYYREEENGRGNFPPRFSGLQFPNYSSELNVNALELDDSALYLCASTPGTPGDLAKNIQYFGAGTRLSVL.

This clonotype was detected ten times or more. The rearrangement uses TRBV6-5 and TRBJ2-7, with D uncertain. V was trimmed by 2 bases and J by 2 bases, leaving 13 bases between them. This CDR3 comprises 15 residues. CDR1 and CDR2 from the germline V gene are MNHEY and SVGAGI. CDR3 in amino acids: CASSYATPDPYEQYF. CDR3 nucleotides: TGTGCCAGCAGTTACGCGACACCGGATCCCTACGAGCAGTACTTC.

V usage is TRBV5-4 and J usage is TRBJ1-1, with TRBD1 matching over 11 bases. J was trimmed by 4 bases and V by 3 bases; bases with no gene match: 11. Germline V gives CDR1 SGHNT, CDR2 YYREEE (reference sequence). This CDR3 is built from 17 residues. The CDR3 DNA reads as TGTGCCAGCAGCTCGACCGGGACAGGGGGTTGTGGCACTGAAGCTTTCTTT. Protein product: CASSSTGTGGCGTEAFF.

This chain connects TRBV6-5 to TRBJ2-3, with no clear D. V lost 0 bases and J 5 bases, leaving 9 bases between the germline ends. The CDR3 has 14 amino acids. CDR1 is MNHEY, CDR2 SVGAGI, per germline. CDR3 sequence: CASSYSSTRDTQYF. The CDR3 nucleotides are TGTGCCAGCAGTTACTCGAGTACGAGAGATACGCAGTATTTT.

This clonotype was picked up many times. CDR3 in DNA: TGTGCCAGCAGCGTAGGTGGGGGTGAGCAGTACTTC. This codes for CASSVGGGEQYF. This sequence joins TRBV9 and TRBJ2-7; D assignment may be TRBD1 or TRBD2 (5 bases each). The CDR3 extends over 12 amino acids. The germline V gene has CDR1 SGDLS and CDR2 YYNGEE. V lost 0 bases to trimming and J lost 7 bases, with 8 bases between them.

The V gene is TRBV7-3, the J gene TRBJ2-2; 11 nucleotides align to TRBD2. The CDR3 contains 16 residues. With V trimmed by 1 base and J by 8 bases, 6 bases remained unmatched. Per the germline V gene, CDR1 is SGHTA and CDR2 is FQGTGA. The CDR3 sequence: CASSLSSTSGSGELFF. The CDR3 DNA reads TGTGCCAGCAGCTTAAGTTCAACTAGCGGGAGTGGGGAGCTGTTTTTT.

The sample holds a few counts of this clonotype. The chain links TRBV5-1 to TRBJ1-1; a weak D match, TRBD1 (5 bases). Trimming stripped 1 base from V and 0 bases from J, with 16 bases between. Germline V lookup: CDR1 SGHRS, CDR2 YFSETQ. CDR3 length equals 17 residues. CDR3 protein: CASSLTDKQIMNTEAFF. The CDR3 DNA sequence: TGCGCCAGCAGCTTGACGGACAAACAGATTATGAACACTGAAGCTTTCTTT. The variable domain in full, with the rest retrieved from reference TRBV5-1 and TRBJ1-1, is KAGVTQTPRYLIKTRGQQVTLSCSPISGHRSVSWYQQTPGQGLQFLFEYFSETQRNKGNFPGRFSGRQFSNSRSEMNVSTLELGDSALYLCASSLTDKQIMNTEAFFGQGTRLTVV.

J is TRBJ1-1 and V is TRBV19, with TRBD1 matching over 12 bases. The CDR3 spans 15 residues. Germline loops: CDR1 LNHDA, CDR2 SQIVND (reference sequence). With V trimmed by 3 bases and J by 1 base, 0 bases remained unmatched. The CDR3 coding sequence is TGTGCCAGTAGTATGGGACAGGGGGCGAACACTGAAGCTTTCTTT. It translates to CASSMGQGANTEAFF.

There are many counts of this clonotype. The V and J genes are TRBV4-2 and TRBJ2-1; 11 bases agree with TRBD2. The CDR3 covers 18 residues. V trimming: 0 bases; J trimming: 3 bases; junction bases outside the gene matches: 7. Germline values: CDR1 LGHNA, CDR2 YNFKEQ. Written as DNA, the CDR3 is TGTGCCAGCAGCCAAGATGGGGGGGGACTAGCGGTCTACAATGAGCAGTTCTTC. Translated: CASSQDGGGLAVYNEQFF.

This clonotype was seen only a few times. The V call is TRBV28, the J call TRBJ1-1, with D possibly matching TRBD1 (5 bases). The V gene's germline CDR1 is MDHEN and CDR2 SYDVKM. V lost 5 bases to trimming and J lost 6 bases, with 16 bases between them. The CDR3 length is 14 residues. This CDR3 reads CASSPWGTRAEAFF. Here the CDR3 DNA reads TGTGCCAGCAGTCCCTGGGGGACGAGGGCTGAAGCTTTCTTT.

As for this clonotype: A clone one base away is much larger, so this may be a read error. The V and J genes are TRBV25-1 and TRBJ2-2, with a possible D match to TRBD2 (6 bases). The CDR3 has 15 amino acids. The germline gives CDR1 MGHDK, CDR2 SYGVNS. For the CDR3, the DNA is TGTGCCAGCACCGGGACTCCGTCGTCACCCGGGGAGCTGTTGTTT. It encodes CASTGTPSSPGELLF.

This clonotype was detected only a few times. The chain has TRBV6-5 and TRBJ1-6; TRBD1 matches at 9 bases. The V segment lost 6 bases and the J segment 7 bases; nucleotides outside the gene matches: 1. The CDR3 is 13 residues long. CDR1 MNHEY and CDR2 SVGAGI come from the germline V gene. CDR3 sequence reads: CASRTGGNSPLHF. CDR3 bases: TGTGCCAGCAGGACAGGGGGGAATTCACCCCTCCACTTT.

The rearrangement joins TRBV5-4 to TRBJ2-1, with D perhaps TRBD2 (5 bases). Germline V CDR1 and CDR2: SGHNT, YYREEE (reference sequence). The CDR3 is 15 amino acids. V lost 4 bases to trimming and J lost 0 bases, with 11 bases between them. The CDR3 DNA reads TGTGCCAGCAGCCCACCCCGGGGCTCCTACAATGAGCAGTTCTTC. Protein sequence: CASSPPRGSYNEQFF.

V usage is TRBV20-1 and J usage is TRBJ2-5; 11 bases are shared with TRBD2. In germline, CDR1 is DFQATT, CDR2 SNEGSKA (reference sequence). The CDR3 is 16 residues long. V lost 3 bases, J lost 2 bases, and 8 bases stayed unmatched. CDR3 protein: CSARGGSGRGQETQYF. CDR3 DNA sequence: TGCAGTGCTAGGGGGGGTAGCGGGAGGGGGCAAGAGACCCAGTACTTC.

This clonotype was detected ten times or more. The CDR3 sequence is CSGLAGEYNEQFF. The DNA for the CDR3 is TGCAGCGGGCTAGCGGGAGAGTACAATGAGCAGTTCTTC. The V call is TRBV29-1, the J call TRBJ2-1, with TRBD2 matching 10 bases. Germline CDR1 SQVTM, CDR2 ANQGSEA. V was pared by 7 bases and J by 4 bases, with 4 bases of the junction left unmatched. This CDR3 comprises 13 residues.

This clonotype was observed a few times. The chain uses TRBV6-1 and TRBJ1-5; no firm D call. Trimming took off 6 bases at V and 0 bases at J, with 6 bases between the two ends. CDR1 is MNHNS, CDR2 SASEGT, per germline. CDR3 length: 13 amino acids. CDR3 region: CASRTSSNQPQHF. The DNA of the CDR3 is TGTGCCAGCAGAACGAGTAGCAATCAGCCCCAGCATTTT.

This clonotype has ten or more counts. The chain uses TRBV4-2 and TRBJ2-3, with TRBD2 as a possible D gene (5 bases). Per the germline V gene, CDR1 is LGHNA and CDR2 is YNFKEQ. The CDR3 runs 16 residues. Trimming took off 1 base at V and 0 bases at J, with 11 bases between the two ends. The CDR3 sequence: CASSQVYSGSTDTQYF. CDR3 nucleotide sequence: TGTGCCAGCAGCCAAGTGTACAGCGGTAGCACAGATACGCAGTATTTT.

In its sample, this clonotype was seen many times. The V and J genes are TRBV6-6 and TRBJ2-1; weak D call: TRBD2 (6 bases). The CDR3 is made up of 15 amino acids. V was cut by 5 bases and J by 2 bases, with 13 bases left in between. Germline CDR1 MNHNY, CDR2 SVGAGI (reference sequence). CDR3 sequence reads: CASSPRGGTYNEQFF. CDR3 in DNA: TGTGCCAGCAGTCCCCGGGGAGGAACCTACAATGAGCAGTTCTTC.

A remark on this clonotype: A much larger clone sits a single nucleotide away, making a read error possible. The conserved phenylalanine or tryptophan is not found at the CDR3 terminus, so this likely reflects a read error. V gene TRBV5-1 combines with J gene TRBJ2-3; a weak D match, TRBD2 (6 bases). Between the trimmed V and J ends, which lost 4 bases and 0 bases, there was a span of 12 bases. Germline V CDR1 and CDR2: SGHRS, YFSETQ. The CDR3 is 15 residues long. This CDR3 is CASSAEGHSTDTQYS. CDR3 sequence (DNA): TGCGCCAGCAGCGCGGAGGGCCATAGCACAGATACGCAGTATTCT.

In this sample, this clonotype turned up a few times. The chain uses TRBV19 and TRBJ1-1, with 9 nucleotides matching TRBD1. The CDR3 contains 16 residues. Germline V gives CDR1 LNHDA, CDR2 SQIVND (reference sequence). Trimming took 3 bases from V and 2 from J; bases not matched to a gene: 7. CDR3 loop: CASSMGQGRRNTEAFF. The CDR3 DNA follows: TGTGCCAGTAGTATGGGACAGGGCCGGAGAAACACTGAAGCTTTCTTT. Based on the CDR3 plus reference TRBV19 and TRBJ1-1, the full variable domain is DGGITQSPKYLFRKEGQNVTLSCEQNLNHDAMYWYRQDPGQGLRLIYYSQIVNDFQKGDIAEGYSVSREKKESFPLTVTSAQKNPTAFYLCASSMGQGRRNTEAFFGQGTRLTVV.

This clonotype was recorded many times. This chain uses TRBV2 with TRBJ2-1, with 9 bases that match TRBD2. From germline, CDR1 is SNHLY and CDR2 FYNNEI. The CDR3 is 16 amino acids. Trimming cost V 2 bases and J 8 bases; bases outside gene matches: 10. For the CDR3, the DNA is TGTGCCAGCAGTGAACCCCTAGGACTAGCGTACCATGAGCAGTTCTTC. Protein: CASSEPLGLAYHEQFF. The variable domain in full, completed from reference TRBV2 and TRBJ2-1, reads EPEVTQTPSHQVTQMGQEVILRCVPISNHLYFYWYRQILGQKVEFLVSFYNNEISEKSEIFDDQFSVERPDGSNFTLKIRSTKLEDSAMYFCASSEPLGLAYHEQFFGPGTRLTVL.

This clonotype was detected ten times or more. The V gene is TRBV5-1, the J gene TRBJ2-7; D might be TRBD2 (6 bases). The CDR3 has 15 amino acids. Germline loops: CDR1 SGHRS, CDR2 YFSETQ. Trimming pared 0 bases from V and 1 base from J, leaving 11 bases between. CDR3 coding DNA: TGCGCCAGCAGCTTGGAACCCGGGACTTCCTACGAGCAGTACTTC. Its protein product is CASSLEPGTSYEQYF. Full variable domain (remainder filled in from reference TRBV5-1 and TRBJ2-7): KAGVTQTPRYLIKTRGQQVTLSCSPISGHRSVSWYQQTPGQGLQFLFEYFSETQRNKGNFPGRFSGRQFSNSRSEMNVSTLELGDSALYLCASSLEPGTSYEQYFGPGTRLTVT.